These 26 T cell receptor beta chains came from one sample sequenced in a study of blood T cell repertoires in COVID-19. The table came from immunoSEQ multiplex PCR; TCRdb's copy has only in-frame clones and leaves some out. The sample yields 20,000 to 30,000 clones, about 76% seen once. Input material: peripheral blood. The receptors shown here come from a man older than 75 with active or convalescent COVID-19.

The rearrangement uses TRBV5-6 and TRBJ1-1, with unresolved D. The length of the CDR3 is 18 residues. Trimming took off 0 bases at V and 1 base at J, with 19 bases between the two ends. Germline-derived CDR1 and CDR2 are SGHDT and YYEEEE. The CDR3, as DNA: TGTGCCAGCAGCTTGGGGGCCCTTGTCGCTCCTCGGAACACTGAAGCTTTCTTT. The encoded protein is CASSLGALVAPRNTEAFF.

Written as DNA, the CDR3 is TGTGCCAGCAGTTTACCGGGACAGGGGGCTACGGATACGCAGTATTTT. Encoded protein: CASSLPGQGATDTQYF. The chain has TRBV28 and TRBJ2-3; 12 nucleotides align to TRBD1. Trimming cost V 2 bases and J 6 bases; bases outside gene matches: 6. The CDR3 contains 16 residues. Per germline, CDR1 MDHEN and CDR2 SYDVKM. The whole variable domain, remainder taken from reference TRBV28 and TRBJ2-3, is DVKVTQSSRYLVKRTGEKVFLECVQDMDHENMFWYRQDPGLGLRLIYFSYDVKMKEKGDIPEGYSVSREKKERFSLILESASTNQTSMYLCASSLPGQGATDTQYFGPGTRLTVL.

The rearrangement joins TRBV6-5 to TRBJ2-2; D possibly corresponds to TRBD2 (5 bases). The CDR3 is 12 residues long. Germline assignment: CDR1 MNHEY and CDR2 SVGAGI. CDR3 nucleotides: TGTTGGGTGAGGGCGAGGCACGGGGAGCTGTTTTTT. Translated: CWVRARHGELFF.

The chain couples TRBV29-1 to TRBJ1-4, with D unresolved. Germline V gene sequence: CDR1 SQVTM, CDR2 ANQGSEA. Between the trimmed V and J ends, which lost 4 bases and 0 bases, there was a span of 3 bases. The CDR3 sequence is 12 residues long. CDR3 coding DNA: TGCAGCGTTGGCGCAACTAATGAAAAACTGTTTTTT. Its protein is CSVGATNEKLFF.

The CDR3 reads CASSPFLGREAFF. The CDR3 bases are TGTGCCAGCAGCCCGTTCTTGGGCCGTGAAGCTTTCTTT. The chain has TRBV3-1 (or the pseudogene TRBV3-2) and TRBJ1-1; no reliable D call. CDR1 and CDR2 from the germline V gene are LGHDT and YNNKEL (reference sequence). The V end was cut by 4 bases, the J end by 7 bases, with 13 bases between. The CDR3 is 13 amino acids.

The V call is TRBV4-1, the J call TRBJ1-6, with D uncertain. This CDR3 contains 12 residues. Germline V gene sequence: CDR1 MGHRA, CDR2 YSYEKL. V was clipped by 1 base and J by 9 bases, with 4 bases between them. For the CDR3, the DNA is TGCGCCAGCAGCCAAGGGCCTTCACCCCTCCACTTT. It encodes CASSQGPSPLHF.

This clone was counted a few times. This chain connects TRBV7-6 to TRBJ1-6; TRBD1 aligns across 7 bases. The CDR3 extends over 15 amino acids. CDR1 is SGHVS and CDR2 is FNYEAQ in the germline V gene. V lost 5 bases to trimming and J lost 10 bases; unmatched junction nucleotides: 11. This chain's CDR3 is CASSPEGTVNSPLHF. The CDR3 region has the DNA TGTGCCAGCAGCCCCGAAGGGACAGTTAACTCACCCCTCCACTTT.

The CDR3 spells CASSSIGSRTGSGELFF. The CDR3 DNA reads TGTGCCAGCAGCTCGATAGGAAGTCGTACAGGTTCCGGGGAGCTGTTTTTT. V and J are TRBV7-2 and TRBJ2-2, with D possibly TRBD1 on 5 matching bases. Trimming took 4 bases from V and 6 from J, leaving 21 bases between them. The CDR3 spans 17 residues. Germline V gives CDR1 SGHTA, CDR2 FQGNSA.

The rearrangement uses TRBV3-1 (or the pseudogene TRBV3-2) and TRBJ2-5; TRBD2 matches at 8 bases. The V and J ends lost 0 bases and 1 base, in that order; junction bases with no gene match: 10. The CDR3 consists of 18 residues. Per germline, CDR1 LGHDT and CDR2 YNNKEL (reference sequence). The chain's CDR3 is CASSQEGAGGPRQETQYF. CDR3 nucleotides: TGTGCCAGCAGCCAAGAAGGGGCGGGGGGCCCCCGCCAAGAGACCCAGTACTTC.

In this sample, this clone is hyperexpanded. The CDR3 here is CTSSTATSGKEQYF. The CDR3 nucleotides read TGCACCAGCAGCACCGCGACTAGCGGGAAAGAGCAGTACTTC. The V gene is TRBV1, the J gene TRBJ2-7; the D segment call TRBD2 is taken from the table without a DNA check. TRBV1 is a pseudogene segment. The CDR3 totals 14 residues.

This clone was counted a single time. The V call is TRBV6-1, the J call TRBJ2-2, with TRBD2 as a possible D gene (6 bases). CDR3 length equals 16 residues. Germline V CDR1 and CDR2: MNHNS, SASEGT. V was clipped by 2 bases and J by 2 bases, with 12 bases between them. CDR3 in DNA: TGTGCCAGCAGTGAATTGGAGGGGATAAACACCGGGGAGCTGTTTTTT. This translates into CASSELEGINTGELFF.

The chain is built from TRBV15 and TRBJ2-3; D might be TRBD2 (6 bases). This CDR3 contains 14 residues. V lost 4 bases to trimming and J lost 5 bases, with 13 bases between them. CDR1 LNHNV and CDR2 YYDKDF come from the germline V gene (reference sequence). CDR3 sequence: CATSIPAGKDTQYF. In nucleotides, the CDR3 is TGTGCCACCAGCATTCCCGCGGGGAAAGATACGCAGTATTTT.

This chain uses TRBV11-2 with TRBJ2-7, with 8 bases lining up with TRBD1. The CDR3 is made up of 14 amino acids. V gave up 3 bases and J gave up 4 bases; unmatched junction bases: 5. Germline assignment: CDR1 SGHAT and CDR2 FQNNGV. CDR3 sequence: CASSLGTGLYEQYF. Written as DNA, the CDR3 is TGTGCCAGCAGCTTGGGGACAGGTCTTTACGAGCAGTACTTC.

There are a few counts of this clone. This chain uses TRBV28 with TRBJ1-4; D possibly corresponds to TRBD1 (5 bases). V gave up 6 bases and J gave up 1 base, with 12 bases separating them. The CDR3 extends over 15 amino acids. Looked up from germline, CDR1 is MDHEN and CDR2 is SYDVKM. CDR3 DNA sequence: TGTGCCAGCAGCCCGCCGGGGGGAACTAATGAAAAACTGTTTTTT. Residues: CASSPPGGTNEKLFF.

The rearrangement joins TRBV5-1 to TRBJ1-1; 8 bases agree with TRBD1. This CDR3 has 13 amino acids. Trimming cost V 4 bases and J 4 bases; bases outside gene matches: 3. Germline CDR1 SGHRS, CDR2 YFSETQ. This CDR3 is CASSNTGGTEAFF. The CDR3 bases are TGCGCCAGCAGCAACACAGGGGGCACTGAAGCTTTCTTT.

This chain links TRBV20-1 with TRBJ1-5; D unclear. The CDR3 is 12 residues long. V lost 3 bases to trimming and J lost 0 bases, with 3 bases between them. Germline CDR1 and CDR2: DFQATT and SNEGSKA (reference sequence). For the CDR3, the DNA is TGCAGTGCTAGTTATAGCAATCAGCCCCAGCATTTT. This gives the protein CSASYSNQPQHF.

Only one count was recorded for this clone. V is TRBV7-2 and J is TRBJ2-7; TRBD2 matches 11 bases. CDR1 and CDR2 (germline): SGHTA, FQGNSA. Trimming removed 5 bases from V and 6 bases from J; junction bases left unmatched: 6. CDR3 length: 14 residues. CDR3 bases: TGTGCCAGCAGCCCGACTAGCGGGACTTTCGAGCAGTACTTC. Protein: CASSPTSGTFEQYF.

The chain combines TRBV11-2 with TRBJ2-5, with 8 bases that match TRBD1. CDR3 length: 15 amino acids. Germline CDR1 and CDR2: SGHAT and FQNNGV. V trimming: 2 bases; J trimming: 5 bases; junction bases outside the gene matches: 7. This CDR3 is CASSLQGAVGETQYF. The CDR3 nucleotides read TGTGCCAGCAGCTTACAGGGGGCTGTAGGGGAGACCCAGTACTTC.

The chain employs TRBV6-6 and TRBJ1-3, with TRBD1 matching 7 bases. The germline gives CDR1 MNHNY, CDR2 SVGAGI (reference sequence). Germline trimming cut 6 bases from V and 6 bases from J; bases unmatched to any gene: 5. The CDR3 loop spans 13 amino acids. The CDR3 region has the DNA TGTGCCAGCAGCGGGACAGACCTAAACACCATATATTTT. Translation: CASSGTDLNTIYF.

The DNA for the CDR3 is TGTGCCAGTAGCCCACGGGGGGGCCAAGAGACCCAGTACTTC. This encodes CASSPRGGQETQYF. J is TRBJ2-5 and V is TRBV19; 8 bases fit TRBD2. This CDR3 is built from 14 residues. Germline CDR1 LNHDA, CDR2 SQIVND (reference sequence). Trimming cost V 6 bases and J 1 base; bases outside gene matches: 4. The variable domain in full, with the rest retrieved from reference TRBV19 and TRBJ2-5, is DGGITQSPKYLFRKEGQNVTLSCEQNLNHDAMYWYRQDPGQGLRLIYYSQIVNDFQKGDIAEGYSVSREKKESFPLTVTSAQKNPTAFYLCASSPRGGQETQYFGPGTRLLVL.

The rearrangement joins TRBV6-5 to TRBJ1-2, with 8 bases identical to TRBD1. The V and J ends lost 0 bases and 4 bases, in that order; junction bases with no gene match: 7. The CDR3 has 16 residues. The germline gives CDR1 MNHEY, CDR2 SVGAGI. Here the CDR3 DNA reads TGTGCCAGCAGTTACTCGTGGACAGGGAACTCCTATGGCTACACCTTC. Translating gives CASSYSWTGNSYGYTF.

The rearrangement joins TRBV28 to TRBJ1-5; 8 bases align to TRBD1. The ends lost 6 bases at V and 1 base at J; junction bases unmatched: 5. CDR1 and CDR2 from the germline V gene are MDHEN and SYDVKM. The CDR3 has 15 residues. The CDR3 here is CASRNQGASNQPQHF. The CDR3 nucleotides read TGTGCCAGCAGGAACCAGGGGGCGAGCAATCAGCCCCAGCATTTT. The entire variable domain, with the rest obtained from reference TRBV28 and TRBJ1-5, is as follows: DVKVTQSSRYLVKRTGEKVFLECVQDMDHENMFWYRQDPGLGLRLIYFSYDVKMKEKGDIPEGYSVSREKKERFSLILESASTNQTSMYLCASRNQGASNQPQHFGDGTRLSIL.

V and J are TRBV2 and TRBJ1-1, with 7 nucleotides matching TRBD1. V was pared by 7 bases and J by 2 bases, with 7 bases of the junction left unmatched. The CDR3 length is 14 residues. Germline-derived CDR1 and CDR2 are SNHLY and FYNNEI. The CDR3 DNA is TGTGCCAGCACCTTTGGGACAGCAAACACTGAAGCTTTCTTT. Protein product: CASTFGTANTEAFF.

This clone was recorded only once. This chain uses TRBV7-6 with TRBJ2-7, with a tentative D call TRBD2 (6 bases). The germline V gene has CDR1 SGHVS and CDR2 FNYEAQ. This CDR3 has 16 residues. V lost 1 base, J lost 4 bases, and 17 bases lay in between. CDR3 residues: CASSLVGSGLIYEQYF. The CDR3 coding sequence is TGTGCCAGCAGCTTAGTGGGGAGCGGGCTGATTTACGAGCAGTACTTC.

The rearrangement uses TRBV7-3 and TRBJ2-5; 8 positions match TRBD2. The CDR3 is 13 residues long. The V gene end was trimmed by 2 bases and the J gene end by 7 bases; junction bases not matched to a gene: 3. Germline V gene data show CDR1 as SGHTA and CDR2 as FQGTGA. The DNA of the CDR3 is TGTGCCAGCAGCTTAGGACTAGCCGGGACCCAGTACTTC. Encoded protein: CASSLGLAGTQYF. The entire variable domain, with the rest obtained from reference TRBV7-3 and TRBJ2-5, is as follows: GAGVSQTPSNKVTEKGKYVELRCDPISGHTALYWYRQSLGQGPEFLIYFQGTGAADDSGLPNDRFFAVRPEGSVSTLKIQRTERGDSAVYLCASSLGLAGTQYFGPGTRLLVL.

V and J are TRBV29-1 and TRBJ1-2; 9 nucleotides align to TRBD1. The CDR3 sequence is 13 residues long. CDR1 is SQVTM, CDR2 ANQGSEA, per germline. The J segment lost 3 bases and the V segment lost 6 bases, leaving 5 bases of the junction unmatched. DNA of the CDR3: TGCAGCGTGTGGGACAGGGAGGACTATGGCTACACCTTC. Its protein is CSVWDREDYGYTF.